This TCR beta chain was retrieved from a study of OX40 agonist ivuxolimab in advanced cancers. Study-wide background: Patients were given ivuxolimab, an antibody that agonizes OX40 (CD134). The mean age was roughly 60 years, ranging from roughly 23 to 79, with 65% to 85% of participants male.

The repertoire was sequenced with immunoSEQ multiplex PCR; TCRdb's copy has only in-frame clones and lacks some. This table has tens of thousands of clones, 70% to 90% appearing once. This clone appeared once. The trim removed 7 bases at V and 5 bases at J, leaving 9 bases unmatched. Germline lookup yields CDR1 SGHRS and CDR2 YFSETQ. The CDR3 extends over 14 amino acids. A history of autoimmune disease or systemic immunosuppression excluded patients. This TCR was sampled from an adult with an advanced solid tumor such as melanoma, head and neck, liver or kidney cancer. This sample comprised CD4+ or CD8+ T cells sorted from blood, obtained in a trial of the OX40 agonist ivuxolimab. This chain joins TRBV5-1 and TRBJ2-3, with TRBD1 identical over 8 bases. The CDR3 region is CASGVQGAEDTQYF. DNA of the CDR3: TGCGCCAGCGGGGTGCAGGGGGCTGAAGATACGCAGTATTTT.